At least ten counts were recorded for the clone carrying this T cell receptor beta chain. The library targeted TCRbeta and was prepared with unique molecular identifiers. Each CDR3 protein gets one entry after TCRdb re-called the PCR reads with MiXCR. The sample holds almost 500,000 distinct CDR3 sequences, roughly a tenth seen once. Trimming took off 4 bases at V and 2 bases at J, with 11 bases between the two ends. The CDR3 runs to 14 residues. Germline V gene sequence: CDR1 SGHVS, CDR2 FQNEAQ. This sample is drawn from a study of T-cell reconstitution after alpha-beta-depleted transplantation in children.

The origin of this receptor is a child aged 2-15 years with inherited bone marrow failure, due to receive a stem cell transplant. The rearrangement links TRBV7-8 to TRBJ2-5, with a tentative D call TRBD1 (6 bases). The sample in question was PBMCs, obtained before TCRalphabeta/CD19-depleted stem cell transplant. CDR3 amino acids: CASSSPDRQETQYF. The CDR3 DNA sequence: TGTGCCAGCAGCTCCCCGGACAGACAAGAGACCCAGTACTTC.